The 27 T cell receptor beta chains presented below share a single source sample, sequenced in a study of blood T cell repertoires in COVID-19. Sequencing used immunoSEQ multiplex PCR; TCRdb keeps in-frame clones, though not all of them. The profile shows around 70,000 clones, approximately 82% of them singletons. The source material was peripheral blood. These receptor sequences come from a man in his 60s with acute or convalescent COVID-19.

The chain employs TRBV7-2 and TRBJ2-2; weak D call: TRBD2 (6 bases). V was pared by 1 base and J by 0 bases, with 15 bases between. Germline V gene sequence: CDR1 SGHTA, CDR2 FQGNSA. This CDR3 contains 18 residues. The CDR3 loop is CASSLVWRGGTNTGELFF. The CDR3, as DNA: TGTGCCAGCAGCTTAGTTTGGCGGGGAGGAACGAACACCGGGGAGCTGTTTTTT.

This CDR3 is CASSVSGGAPDTQYF. CDR3 nucleotides: TGTGCCAGCAGCGTTAGCGGGGGGGCCCCAGATACGCAGTATTTT. This chain uses TRBV7-6 with TRBJ2-3; 11 bases align to TRBD2. The CDR3 covers 15 residues. Unmatched junction bases numbered 5, after V lost 5 bases and J lost 4 bases. Germline V gene data show CDR1 as SGHVS and CDR2 as FNYEAQ.

The gene calls are TRBV29-1 and TRBJ2-5, with 8 bases matching TRBD1. The CDR3 sequence is 14 residues long. V dropped 4 bases and J dropped 1; count of bases not matched to a gene: 5. Germline CDR1 and CDR2: SQVTM and ANQGSEA. CDR3 bases: TGCAGCGTTGTAGTACAGGGGGTCCAAGAGACCCAGTACTTC. Translation: CSVVVQGVQETQYF.

This clone was counted between two and nine times. The chain uses TRBV5-1 and TRBJ1-1, with D possibly TRBD1 on 5 matching bases. Germline CDR1 reads SGHRS; CDR2 reads YFSETQ. Trimming took off 2 bases at V and 3 bases at J, with 8 bases between the two ends. The CDR3 is 13 amino acids. CDR3 DNA: TGCGCCAGCAGCTTACAGGTCGACACTGAAGCTTTCTTT. Protein: CASSLQVDTEAFF.

The chain links TRBV14 to TRBJ2-3, with no clear D. Germline V gene data show CDR1 as SGHDN and CDR2 as FVKESK. The ends were cut back, 1 base at V and 11 bases at J, with 10 bases in the middle. The CDR3 has 12 amino acids. CDR3 in DNA: TGTGCCAGCAGCCAAGGGTCGCGGCGGCAGTATTTT. This codes for CASSQGSRRQYF.

This chain joins TRBV11-2 and TRBJ1-3; D is unclear. Germline assignment: CDR1 SGHAT and CDR2 FQNNGV. V shed 5 bases and J shed 2 bases, with 10 bases lying between them. This CDR3 is built from 14 residues. The CDR3 is CASSVGVTGNTIYF. Here the CDR3 DNA reads TGTGCCAGCAGCGTGGGAGTTACTGGAAACACCATATATTTT.

The V gene is TRBV20-1, the J gene TRBJ2-7; D is perhaps TRBD2 (6 bases). The CDR3 has 13 amino acids. CDR1 and CDR2 from the germline V gene are DFQATT and SNEGSKA (reference sequence). V lost 3 bases and J lost 3, with 12 bases in between. DNA for the CDR3: TGCAGTGCTAGTCTAGCGCCTCTCTACGAGCAGTACTTC. Protein sequence: CSASLAPLYEQYF.

This clone was recorded a few times. This chain connects TRBV4-3 to TRBJ1-2, with D perhaps matching TRBD1 (6 bases). The germline gives CDR1 LGHNA, CDR2 YSLEER. This CDR3 has 14 residues. Trimming took 4 bases from V and 3 from J, leaving 12 bases between them. The CDR3 nucleotides read TGCGCCAGCAGCCCCCAGAAGGGGGACTATGGCTACACCTTC. Protein product: CASSPQKGDYGYTF.

The CDR3 coding sequence is TGTGCCAGCGGGGGACAGGGGGCGAGTCAGCCCCAGCATTTT. It encodes CASGGQGASQPQHF. V usage is TRBV2 and J usage is TRBJ1-5, with TRBD1 identical over 12 bases. The CDR3 spans 14 residues. Germline CDR1 SNHLY, CDR2 FYNNEI. With 8 bases clipped from V and 6 bases from J, the junction kept 5 bases outside the gene matches.

The chain couples TRBV2 to TRBJ1-5; D possibly corresponds to TRBD1 (5 bases). Deletions cut 6 bases from V and 0 bases from J, with 12 bases between. CDR3 size: 15 residues. Germline V gene sequence: CDR1 SNHLY, CDR2 FYNNEI. CDR3 bases: TGTGCCAGCAGACGTGGGGGGTTTAGCAATCAGCCCCAGCATTTT. Encoded protein: CASRRGGFSNQPQHF.

The chain combines TRBV6-2 or TRBV6-3 with TRBJ2-7; 8 bases agree with TRBD1. V lost 2 bases to trimming and J lost 2 bases; unmatched junction nucleotides: 5. Germline V gene lookup returns CDR1 MNHEY and CDR2 SVGEGT. CDR3 length: 15 residues. The chain's CDR3 is CASSYNEDRAYEQYV. For the CDR3, the DNA is TGTGCCAGCAGTTACAACGAGGACAGGGCCTACGAGCAGTACGTC.

The V gene is TRBV11-3, the J gene TRBJ2-5, with a tentative D call TRBD2 (6 bases). This CDR3 spans 14 amino acids. Trimming left V 4 bases short and J 3 bases short, with 12 bases between. CDR1 is SGHNT and CDR2 is YENEEA in the germline V gene. This CDR3 is CASSSPGGEETQYF. CDR3 DNA sequence: TGTGCCAGCAGCTCCCCAGGAGGGGAAGAGACCCAGTACTTC.

The V gene is TRBV12-3 or TRBV12-4, the J gene TRBJ2-1, with 7 bases matching TRBD2. The CDR3 contains 12 residues. Germline trimming cut 6 bases from V and 10 bases from J; bases unmatched to any gene: 6. The CDR3 here is CASSPRGDEQFF. The DNA for the CDR3 is TGTGCCAGCAGCCCACGGGGGGACGAGCAGTTCTTC.

The genes are TRBV6-6 and TRBJ1-1; 9 positions agree with TRBD1. The length of the CDR3 is 14 residues. V shed 6 bases, J shed 4 bases, and the junction held 6 bases outside the gene matches. CDR1 and CDR2 (germline): MNHNY, SVGAGI (reference sequence). The CDR3 here is CASSQQGAGTEAFF. The DNA for the CDR3 is TGTGCCAGCAGCCAACAGGGGGCCGGCACTGAAGCTTTCTTT.

The genes are TRBV29-1 and TRBJ1-2; 7 nucleotides agree with TRBD1. The germline gives CDR1 SQVTM, CDR2 ANQGSEA. CDR3 length: 13 amino acids. Losses at the gene ends were 6 bases for V and 1 base for J; bases not matched to a gene: 5. This CDR3 is CSVPGTVNYGYTF. In DNA, the CDR3 is TGCAGCGTACCCGGGACAGTTAACTATGGCTACACCTTC.

The rearrangement links TRBV7-2 to TRBJ2-7; 10 bases match TRBD2. Germline CDR1 reads SGHTA; CDR2 reads FQGNSA. The length of the CDR3 is 15 residues. V shed 2 bases, J shed 2 bases, and the junction held 3 bases outside the gene matches. The chain's CDR3 is CASSLLAGETYEQYF. CDR3 sequence (DNA): TGTGCCAGCAGCTTACTAGCGGGGGAAACCTACGAGCAGTACTTC. Full variable domain (remainder filled in from reference TRBV7-2 and TRBJ2-7): GAGVSQSPSNKVTEKGKDVELRCDPISGHTALYWYRQSLGQGLEFLIYFQGNSAPDKSGLPSDRFSAERTGGSVSTLTIQRTQQEDSAVYLCASSLLAGETYEQYFGPGTRLTVT.

CDR3 nucleotide sequence: TGTGCCAGCAGCTTAGGCCCCCCGACGGGAAAACTGTTTTTT. It encodes CASSLGPPTGKLFF. The gene calls are TRBV11-3 and TRBJ1-4, with no clear D. Trimming shortened V by 1 base and J by 10 bases, and 13 bases separated the two germline ends. The CDR3 runs 14 residues. CDR1 SGHNT and CDR2 YENEEA come from the germline V gene.

The chain employs TRBV6-2 or TRBV6-3 and TRBJ2-5; 7 bases agree with TRBD2. The CDR3 is made up of 13 amino acids. V gave up 2 bases and J gave up 5 bases; unmatched junction bases: 2. From germline, CDR1 is MNHEY and CDR2 SVGEGT. CDR3 bases: TGTGCCAGCAGTTACGTGCGGGGGGAGACCCAGTACTTC. Protein sequence: CASSYVRGETQYF.

The chain recombines TRBV19 with TRBJ2-5, with TRBD1 identical over 8 bases. The ends lost 6 bases at V and 5 bases at J; junction bases unmatched: 8. From germline, CDR1 is LNHDA and CDR2 SQIVND (reference sequence). The CDR3 runs 14 residues. The CDR3 sequence is CASSTGQGRETQYF. Here the CDR3 DNA reads TGTGCCAGTAGCACTGGACAGGGCAGGGAGACCCAGTACTTC.

The V call is TRBV5-1, the J call TRBJ2-5; TRBD2 matches at 7 bases. The V gene's germline CDR1 is SGHRS and CDR2 YFSETQ. Trimming cost V 4 bases and J 9 bases; bases outside gene matches: 9. CDR3 length: 13 residues. CDR3 residues: CASSVLQGGPQYF. CDR3 in DNA: TGCGCCAGCAGCGTTTTGCAGGGAGGGCCCCAGTACTTC.

This chain joins TRBV30 and TRBJ1-6, with D tentatively TRBD1 (6 bases). The CDR3 runs to 15 residues. Trimming cost V 6 bases and J 7 bases, with 19 bases left between them. CDR1 and CDR2 (germline): GTSNPN, SVGIG (reference sequence). CDR3 in DNA: TGTGCCTGTTCCAGGGGAGGGAGAAAGAATTCACCCCTCCACTTT. Its translation: CACSRGGRKNSPLHF.

The chain employs TRBV11-3 and TRBJ2-7; TRBD1 aligns across 7 bases. The CDR3 sequence is 13 residues long. V shed 0 bases and J 6 bases; nucleotides not matched to a gene: 2. Germline values: CDR1 SGHNT, CDR2 YENEEA. CDR3 amino acids: CASSLDEGAEQYF. For the CDR3, the DNA is TGTGCCAGCAGCTTAGATGAGGGGGCCGAGCAGTACTTC. Filled out from reference TRBV11-3 and TRBJ2-7, the complete variable domain reads EAGVVQSPRYKIIEKKQPVAFWCNPISGHNTLYWYLQNLGQGPELLIRYENEEAVDDSQLPKDRFSAERLKGVDSTLKIQPAELGDSAVYLCASSLDEGAEQYFGPGTRLTVT.

The V call is TRBV9, the J call TRBJ1-6, with D unresolved. Germline CDR1 is SGDLS and CDR2 is YYNGEE. This CDR3 contains 14 residues. Trimming shortened V by 3 bases and J by 7 bases, and 11 bases separated the two germline ends. Here the CDR3 DNA reads TGTGCCAGCAGCGCCAACCCCGGGAATTCACCCCTCCACTTT. This codes for CASSANPGNSPLHF.

This clone has a handful of counts. This chain connects TRBV5-1 to TRBJ2-3; D remains unclear. Germline loops: CDR1 SGHRS, CDR2 YFSETQ. This CDR3 contains 15 residues. V lost 4 bases, J lost 0 bases, and 12 bases lay in between. CDR3 loop: CASSQGGRSTDTQYF. The CDR3 bases are TGCGCCAGCAGCCAAGGCGGCCGGAGCACAGATACGCAGTATTTT.

V gene TRBV19 combines with J gene TRBJ1-5; D is possibly TRBD1 (5 bases). Germline loops: CDR1 LNHDA, CDR2 SQIVND (reference sequence). The CDR3 consists of 16 residues. V was pared by 4 bases and J by 5 bases, with 18 bases between. The CDR3 sequence: CASSKGLGGIDQPQHF. The DNA for the CDR3 is TGTGCCAGTAGTAAGGGTCTGGGGGGGATCGATCAGCCCCAGCATTTT.

This clone was seen once. CDR3 nucleotides: TGTGCCAGCCGCCGGGACAAAGGCACAGATACGCAGTATTTT. This gives the protein CASRRDKGTDTQYF. The V call is TRBV5-4, the J call TRBJ2-3; perhaps TRBD1 as D (6 bases). V was clipped by 7 bases and J by 1 base, with 13 bases between them. The germline V gene encodes CDR1 SGHNT and CDR2 YYREEE (reference sequence). The CDR3 contains 14 residues.

J is TRBJ1-1 and V is TRBV12-3 or TRBV12-4; a possible D gene is TRBD1 (5 bases). There are 11 residues in the CDR3. V was trimmed by 2 bases and J by 7 bases, leaving 5 bases between them. The DNA of the CDR3 is TGTGCCAGCAGTTTAAGGGGTGAAGCTTTCTTT. Its protein is CASSLRGEAFF.